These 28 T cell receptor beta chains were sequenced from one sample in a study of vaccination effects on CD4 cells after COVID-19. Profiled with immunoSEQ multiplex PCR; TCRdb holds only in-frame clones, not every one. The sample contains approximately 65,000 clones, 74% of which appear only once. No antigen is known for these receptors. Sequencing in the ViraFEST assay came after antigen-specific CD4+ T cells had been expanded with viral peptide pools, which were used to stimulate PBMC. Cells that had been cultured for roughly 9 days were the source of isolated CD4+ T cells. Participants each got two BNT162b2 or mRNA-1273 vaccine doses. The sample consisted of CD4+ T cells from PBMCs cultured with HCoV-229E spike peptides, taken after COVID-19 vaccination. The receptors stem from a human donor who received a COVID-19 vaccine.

The CDR3 spells CASSLGRGLTTNEKLFF. Here the CDR3 DNA reads TGTGCCAGCAGCTTGGGGCGGGGGCTCACAACTAATGAAAAACTGTTTTTT. The rearrangement uses TRBV5-6 and TRBJ1-4; maybe TRBD1 (6 bases). The CDR3 length is 17 residues. V gave up 0 bases and J gave up 0 bases, with 12 bases separating them. From germline, CDR1 is SGHDT and CDR2 YYEEEE.

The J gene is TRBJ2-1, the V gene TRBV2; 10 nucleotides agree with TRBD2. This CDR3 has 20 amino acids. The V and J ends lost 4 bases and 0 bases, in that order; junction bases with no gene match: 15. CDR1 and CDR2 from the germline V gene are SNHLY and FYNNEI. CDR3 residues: CASSVPRSSGGHSSYNEQFF. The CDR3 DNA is TGTGCCAGCAGTGTGCCCCGGTCTAGCGGGGGACATAGCTCCTACAATGAGCAGTTCTTC.

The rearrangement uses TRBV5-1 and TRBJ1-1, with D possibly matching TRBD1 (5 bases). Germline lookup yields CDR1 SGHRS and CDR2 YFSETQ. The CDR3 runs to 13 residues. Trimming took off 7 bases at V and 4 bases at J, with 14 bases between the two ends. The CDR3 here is CASSEQVATEAFF. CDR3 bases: TGCGCCAGCTCCGAACAGGTCGCCACTGAAGCTTTCTTT.

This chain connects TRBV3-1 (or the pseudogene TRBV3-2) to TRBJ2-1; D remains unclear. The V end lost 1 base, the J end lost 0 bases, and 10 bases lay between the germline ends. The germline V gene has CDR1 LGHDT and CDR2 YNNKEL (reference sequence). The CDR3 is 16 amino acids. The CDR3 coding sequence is TGTGCCAGCAGCCAAGTGGCGGAAAGCTCCTACAATGAGCAGTTCTTC. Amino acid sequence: CASSQVAESSYNEQFF.

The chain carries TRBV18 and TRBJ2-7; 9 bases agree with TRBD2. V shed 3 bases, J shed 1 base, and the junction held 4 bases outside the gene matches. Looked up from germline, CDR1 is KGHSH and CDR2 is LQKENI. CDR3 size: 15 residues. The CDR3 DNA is TGTGCCAGCTCACCGCTAGCGGGGCAATCCTACGAGCAGTACGTC. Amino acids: CASSPLAGQSYEQYV.

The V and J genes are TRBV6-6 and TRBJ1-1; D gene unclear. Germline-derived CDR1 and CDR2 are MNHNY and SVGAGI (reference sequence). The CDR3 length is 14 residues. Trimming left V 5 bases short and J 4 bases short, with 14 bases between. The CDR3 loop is CASSAESWVTEAFF. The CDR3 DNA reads TGTGCCAGCAGTGCGGAGAGTTGGGTCACTGAAGCTTTCTTT.

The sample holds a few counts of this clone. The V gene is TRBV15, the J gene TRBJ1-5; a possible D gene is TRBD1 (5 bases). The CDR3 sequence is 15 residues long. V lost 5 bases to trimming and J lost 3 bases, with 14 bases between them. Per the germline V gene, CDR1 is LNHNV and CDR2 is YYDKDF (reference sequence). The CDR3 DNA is TGTGCCACCAGCCCATGGGACTCCGTCAATCAGCCCCAGCATTTT. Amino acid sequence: CATSPWDSVNQPQHF.

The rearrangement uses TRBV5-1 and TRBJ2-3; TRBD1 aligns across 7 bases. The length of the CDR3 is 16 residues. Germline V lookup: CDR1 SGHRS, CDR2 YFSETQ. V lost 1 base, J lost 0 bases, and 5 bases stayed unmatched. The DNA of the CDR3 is TGCGCCAGCAGCTTGCCTGAGGGGGCTAGCACAGATACGCAGTATTTT. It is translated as CASSLPEGASTDTQYF. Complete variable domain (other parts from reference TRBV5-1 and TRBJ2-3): KAGVTQTPRYLIKTRGQQVTLSCSPISGHRSVSWYQQTPGQGLQFLFEYFSETQRNKGNFPGRFSGRQFSNSRSEMNVSTLELGDSALYLCASSLPEGASTDTQYFGPGTRLTVL.

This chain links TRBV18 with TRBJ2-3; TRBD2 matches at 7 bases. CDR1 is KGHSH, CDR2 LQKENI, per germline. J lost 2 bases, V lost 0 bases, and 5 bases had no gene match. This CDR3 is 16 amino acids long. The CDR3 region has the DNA TGTGCCAGCTCACCACCGCAGCGGGGAAACACAGATACGCAGTATTTT. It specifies CASSPPQRGNTDTQYF.

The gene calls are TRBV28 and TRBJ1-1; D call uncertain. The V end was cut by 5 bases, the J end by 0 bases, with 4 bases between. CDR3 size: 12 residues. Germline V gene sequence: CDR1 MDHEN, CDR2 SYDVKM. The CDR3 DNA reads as TGTGCCAGCAGTATACTGAACACTGAAGCTTTCTTT. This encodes CASSILNTEAFF.

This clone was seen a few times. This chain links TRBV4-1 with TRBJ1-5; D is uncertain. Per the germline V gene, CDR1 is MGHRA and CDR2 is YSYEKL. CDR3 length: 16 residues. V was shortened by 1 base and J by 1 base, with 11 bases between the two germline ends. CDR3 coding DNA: TGCGCCAGCAGCCAAGGGGTCACGCTGAGCAATCAGCCCCAGCATTTT. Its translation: CASSQGVTLSNQPQHF.

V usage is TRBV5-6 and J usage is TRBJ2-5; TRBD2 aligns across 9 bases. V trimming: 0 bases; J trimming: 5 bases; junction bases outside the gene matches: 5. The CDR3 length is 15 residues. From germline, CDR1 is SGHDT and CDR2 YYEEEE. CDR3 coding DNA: TGTGCCAGCAGCTTGGCGGCGGGGGGGCGGGAGACCCAGTACTTC. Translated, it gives CASSLAAGGRETQYF.

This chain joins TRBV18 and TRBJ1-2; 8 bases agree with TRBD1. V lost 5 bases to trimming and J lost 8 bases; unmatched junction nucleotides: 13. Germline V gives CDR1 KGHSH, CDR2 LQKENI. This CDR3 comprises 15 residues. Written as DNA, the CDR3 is TGTGCCAGCTCATCAGGACAGGGCCTAATCTCCGGCTACACCTTC. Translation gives CASSSGQGLISGYTF.

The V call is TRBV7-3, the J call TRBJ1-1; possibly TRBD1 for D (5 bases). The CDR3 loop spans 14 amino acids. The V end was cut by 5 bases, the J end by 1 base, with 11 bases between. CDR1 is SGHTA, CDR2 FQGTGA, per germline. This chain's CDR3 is CASSLGTENTEAFF. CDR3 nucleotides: TGTGCCAGCAGCCTCGGGACCGAGAACACTGAAGCTTTCTTT. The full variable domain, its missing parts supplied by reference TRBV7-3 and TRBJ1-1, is GAGVSQTPSNKVTEKGKYVELRCDPISGHTALYWYRQSLGQGPEFLIYFQGTGAADDSGLPNDRFFAVRPEGSVSTLKIQRTERGDSAVYLCASSLGTENTEAFFGQGTRLTVV.

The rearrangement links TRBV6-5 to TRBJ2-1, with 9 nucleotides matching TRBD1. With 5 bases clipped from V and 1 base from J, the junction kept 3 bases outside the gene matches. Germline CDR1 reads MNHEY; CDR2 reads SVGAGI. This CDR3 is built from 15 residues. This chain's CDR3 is CASSTTGGSYNEQFF. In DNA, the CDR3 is TGTGCCAGCAGTACGACAGGGGGTTCCTACAATGAGCAGTTCTTC.

The CDR3 protein is CSSRGTGINNEQFF. The DNA for the CDR3 is TGCAGCTCCAGGGGGACGGGAATTAACAATGAGCAGTTCTTC. The J gene is TRBJ2-1, the V gene TRBV29-1; 7 bases match TRBD1. Germline V gene sequence: CDR1 SQVTM, CDR2 ANQGSEA. V lost 8 bases, J lost 5 bases, and 12 bases stayed unmatched. CDR3 length: 14 amino acids.

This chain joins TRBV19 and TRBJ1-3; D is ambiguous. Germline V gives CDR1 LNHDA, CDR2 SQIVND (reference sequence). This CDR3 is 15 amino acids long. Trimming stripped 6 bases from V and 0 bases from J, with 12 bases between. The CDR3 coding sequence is TGTGCCAGTAGGCTGACCGGTGCCTCTGGAAACACCATATATTTT. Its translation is CASRLTGASGNTIYF.

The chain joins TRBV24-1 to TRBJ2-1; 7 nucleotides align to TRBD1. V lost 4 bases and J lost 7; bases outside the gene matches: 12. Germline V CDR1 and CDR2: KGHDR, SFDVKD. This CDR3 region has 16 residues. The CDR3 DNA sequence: TGTGCCACCAGTGACCTTACGACAGGGTCGAGAAATGAGCAGTTCTTC. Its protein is CATSDLTTGSRNEQFF.

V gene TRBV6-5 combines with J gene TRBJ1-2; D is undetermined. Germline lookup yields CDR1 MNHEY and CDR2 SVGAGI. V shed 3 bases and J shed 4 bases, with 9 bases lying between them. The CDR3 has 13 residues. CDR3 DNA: TGTGCCAGCAGTTATGGCAAAATCTATGGCTACACCTTC. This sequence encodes CASSYGKIYGYTF.

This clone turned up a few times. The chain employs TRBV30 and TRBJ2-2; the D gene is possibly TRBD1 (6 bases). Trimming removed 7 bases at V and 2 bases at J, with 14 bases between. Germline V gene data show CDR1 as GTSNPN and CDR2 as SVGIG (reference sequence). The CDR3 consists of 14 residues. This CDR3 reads CASQGPFNTGELFF. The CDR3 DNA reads TGTGCCTCACAGGGCCCTTTTAACACCGGGGAGCTGTTTTTT.

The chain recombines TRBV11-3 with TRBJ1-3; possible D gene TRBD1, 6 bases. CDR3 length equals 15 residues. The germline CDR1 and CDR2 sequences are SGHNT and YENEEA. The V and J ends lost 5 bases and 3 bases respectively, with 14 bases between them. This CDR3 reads CASSRRGAGGNTIYF. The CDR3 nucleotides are TGTGCCAGCAGCCGGAGGGGGGCCGGTGGAAACACCATATATTTT.

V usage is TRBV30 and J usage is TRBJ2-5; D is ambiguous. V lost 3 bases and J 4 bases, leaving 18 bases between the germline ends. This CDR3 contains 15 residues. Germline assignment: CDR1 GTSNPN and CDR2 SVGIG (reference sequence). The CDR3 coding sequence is TGTGCCTGGAGCCCCAGTCGGGTAGGTCGAGAGACCCAGTACTTC. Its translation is CAWSPSRVGRETQYF.

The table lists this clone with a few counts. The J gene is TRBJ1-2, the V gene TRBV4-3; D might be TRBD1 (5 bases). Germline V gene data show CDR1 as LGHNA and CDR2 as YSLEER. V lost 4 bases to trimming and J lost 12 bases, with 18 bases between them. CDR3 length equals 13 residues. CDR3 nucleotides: TGCGCCAGCAGCCCTCAACGGCAGGGAGTAAACACCTTC. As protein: CASSPQRQGVNTF.

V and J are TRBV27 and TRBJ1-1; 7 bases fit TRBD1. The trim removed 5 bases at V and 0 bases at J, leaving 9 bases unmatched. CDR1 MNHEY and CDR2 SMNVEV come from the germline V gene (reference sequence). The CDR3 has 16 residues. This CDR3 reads CASSQRQGGMNTEAFF. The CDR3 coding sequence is TGTGCCAGCAGTCAACGACAGGGCGGCATGAACACTGAAGCTTTCTTT.

The CDR3 protein is CASSGDRANTGELFF. CDR3 DNA: TGTGCCAGCAGTGGGGACAGGGCGAACACCGGGGAGCTGTTTTTT. This chain uses TRBV2 with TRBJ2-2; 9 nucleotides line up with TRBD1. This CDR3 spans 15 amino acids. Germline V gene data show CDR1 as SNHLY and CDR2 as FYNNEI. V lost 4 bases and J lost 0; bases outside the gene matches: 0.

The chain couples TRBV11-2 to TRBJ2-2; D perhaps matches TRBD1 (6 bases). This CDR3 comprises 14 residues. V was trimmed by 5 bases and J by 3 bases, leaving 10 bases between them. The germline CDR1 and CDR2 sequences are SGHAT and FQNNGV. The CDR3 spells CASSPYRDTGELFF. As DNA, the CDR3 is TGTGCCAGCAGCCCGTACAGGGACACCGGGGAGCTGTTTTTT.

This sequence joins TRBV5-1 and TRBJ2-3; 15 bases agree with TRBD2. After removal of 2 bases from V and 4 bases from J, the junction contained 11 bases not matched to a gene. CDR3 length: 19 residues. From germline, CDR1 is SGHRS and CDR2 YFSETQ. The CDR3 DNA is TGCGCCAGCAGCTTTGGCCCGGGACTAGCGGGGGGCAGAGCAGATACGCAGTATTTT. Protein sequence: CASSFGPGLAGGRADTQYF.

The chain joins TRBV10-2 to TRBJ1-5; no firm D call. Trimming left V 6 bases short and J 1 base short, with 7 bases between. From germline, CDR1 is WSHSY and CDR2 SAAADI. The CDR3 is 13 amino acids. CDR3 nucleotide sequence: TGCGCCAGCAGCGTAGGCAGCAATCAGCCCCAGCATTTT. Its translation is CASSVGSNQPQHF.